The clone carrying this T cell receptor beta chain was detected a few times. Germline CDR1 is LGHNA and CDR2 is YSLEER. Deletions cut 1 base from V and 0 bases from J, with 10 bases between. The CDR3 is 16 amino acids. TCRdb keeps only in-frame clones here, not all; method: immunoSEQ multiplex PCR. The sample has around 29,000 clones, 95% to 96% seen once. The data belong to a study of regulatory and conventional T cells in RAG deficiency. Genomic DNA came from blood conventional CD4+ T cells gated CD25-low CD127-high. The same sample was also used in a study of regulatory T cells. That publication notes: Amplification used 52 TRBV primers and 13 TRBJ primers.

Sequenced input: CD25- CD4+ T cells sorted from blood. The rearrangement joins TRBV4-3 to TRBJ1-3, with D unclear. This receptor was identified in a human donor in good health. The CDR3 sequence: CASSQGHSYSGNTIYF. The CDR3 bases are TGCGCCAGCAGCCAAGGCCACAGCTACTCTGGAAACACCATATATTTT.